The 16 T cell receptor beta chains below all came from one sample that was sequenced in a study of shared clonotypes between healthy human individuals. Libraries were prepared by immunoSEQ multiplex PCR; TCRdb keeps only in-frame clonotypes and omits some of them. The repertoire holds approximately 2,300,000 clones, with less than 95% as singletons. Sequenced: naive CD4+ T cells from PBMCs. As to subset: CD45RA+ positively selected. Receptors were obtained from a man aged 18 to 29 in good health. Some clones in this sample may be carry-over from other donors' samples.

The CDR3 loop reads CASSLPVAWASSEKLFF. CDR3 coding DNA: TGTGCCAGCAGTTTGCCGGTAGCCTGGGCATCGAGTGAAAAACTGTTTTTT. V usage is TRBV28 and J usage is TRBJ1-4; D not certain. CDR1 and CDR2 from the germline V gene are MDHEN and SYDVKM. The ends were cut back, 3 bases at V and 7 bases at J, with 21 bases in the middle. This CDR3 contains 17 residues.

The V call is TRBV7-8, the J call TRBJ2-1; 8 nucleotides line up with TRBD2. The CDR3 contains 15 residues. V lost 5 bases and J lost 7; bases outside the gene matches: 10. Germline-derived CDR1 and CDR2 are SGHVS and FQNEAQ. CDR3 in DNA: TGTGCCAGCAGCGATCTCCCCGGGACTAGAAATGAGCAGTTCTTC. Amino acid sequence: CASSDLPGTRNEQFF.

This clone was counted once. Other DNA variants within this sample encode the same CDR3. The CDR3 protein is CASSLGREETQYF. CDR3 nucleotides: TGTGCCAGCAGTTTGGGGAGGGAAGAGACCCAGTACTTC. The chain carries TRBV28 and TRBJ2-5; TRBD2 matches 7 bases. V lost 3 bases, J lost 3 bases, and 1 base stayed unmatched. This CDR3 contains 13 residues. Germline lookup yields CDR1 MDHEN and CDR2 SYDVKM.

The chain joins TRBV6-1 to TRBJ1-4; D is undetermined. This CDR3 has 13 residues. The V and J ends lost 7 bases and 8 bases respectively, with 14 bases between them. Germline loops: CDR1 MNHNS, CDR2 SASEGT. The CDR3 DNA follows: TGTGCCAGCACTGAGCGTATCCGGGAAAAACTGTTTTTT. Translation gives CASTERIREKLFF.

The CDR3 DNA is TGTGCCAGCAGCCAGGTCGGTGGGACAGGGACCTACGAGCAGTACTTC. Encoded protein: CASSQVGGTGTYEQYF. V is TRBV14 and J is TRBJ2-7, with 9 bases lining up with TRBD1. V dropped 3 bases and J dropped 2; count of bases not matched to a gene: 8. Looked up from germline, CDR1 is SGHDN and CDR2 is FVKESK. CDR3 length equals 16 residues.

This clone was seen only once. This chain links TRBV2 with TRBJ2-2, with 16 bases lining up with TRBD2. From germline, CDR1 is SNHLY and CDR2 FYNNEI. The trim removed 3 bases at V and 5 bases at J, leaving 6 bases unmatched. The length of the CDR3 is 18 residues. This CDR3 is CASSEGTSGRAGTGELFF. Here the CDR3 DNA reads TGTGCCAGCAGTGAGGGGACTAGCGGGAGGGCAGGTACCGGGGAGCTGTTTTTT.

The chain couples TRBV6-5 to TRBJ2-7; D is perhaps TRBD1 (5 bases). The CDR3 sequence is 15 residues long. V was shortened by 0 bases and J by 2 bases, with 11 bases between the two germline ends. The V gene's germline CDR1 is MNHEY and CDR2 SVGAGI. CDR3 bases: TGTGCCAGCAGTTACTCGACAGCCTACACCTACGAGCAGTACTTC. It encodes CASSYSTAYTYEQYF.

The rearrangement links TRBV6-5 to TRBJ2-3, with 11 bases identical to TRBD2. Germline V gene lookup returns CDR1 MNHEY and CDR2 SVGAGI. CDR3 length: 16 amino acids. V was clipped by 4 bases and J by 0 bases; unmatched bases: 3. In nucleotides, the CDR3 is TGTGCCAGCAGTTGGACTAGCGGGCCAAGCACAGATACGCAGTATTTT. Its protein product is CASSWTSGPSTDTQYF.

This chain connects TRBV5-1 to TRBJ2-3; D not certain. V was cut by 2 bases and J by 11 bases, with 9 bases left in between. The CDR3 has 11 residues. Germline V lookup: CDR1 SGHRS, CDR2 YFSETQ. The CDR3 loop reads CASSLETLQYF. CDR3 bases: TGCGCCAGCAGCTTAGAGACGCTGCAGTATTTT.

The V and J genes are TRBV7-8 and TRBJ2-1; 7 nucleotides agree with TRBD2. The CDR3 extends over 15 amino acids. The germline V gene encodes CDR1 SGHVS and CDR2 FQNEAQ. V dropped 5 bases and J dropped 5; count of bases not matched to a gene: 9. The CDR3 sequence is CASSPPSGTNNEQFF. In DNA, the CDR3 is TGTGCCAGCAGCCCCCCTTCGGGGACTAACAATGAGCAGTTCTTC. Full variable domain (rest looked up from reference TRBV7-8 and TRBJ2-1): GAGVSQSPRYKVAKRGQDVALRCDPISGHVSLFWYQQALGQGPEFLTYFQNEAQLDKSGLPSDRFFAERPEGSVSTLKIQRTQQEDSAVYLCASSPPSGTNNEQFFGPGTRLTVL.

This chain joins TRBV29-1 and TRBJ2-7, with 8 bases aligning to TRBD1. The CDR3 extends over 13 amino acids. Germline V gene sequence: CDR1 SQVTM, CDR2 ANQGSEA. J was trimmed by 5 bases and V by 8 bases; bases with no gene match: 11. CDR3 sequence reads: CSTLGAGGNEQYF. The CDR3 DNA reads TGCAGCACCCTGGGGGCAGGGGGCAACGAGCAGTACTTC.

This clone was seen once. The chain employs TRBV11-2 and TRBJ1-2, with D unresolved. Germline values: CDR1 SGHAT, CDR2 FQNNGV. The CDR3 sequence is 14 residues long. Between the trimmed V and J ends, which lost 0 bases and 4 bases, there was a span of 9 bases. The CDR3 nucleotides are TGTGCCAGCAGCTTAGATCTACAGACCTATGGCTACACCTTC. Translated: CASSLDLQTYGYTF. The entire variable domain, with the rest obtained from reference TRBV11-2 and TRBJ1-2, is as follows: EAGVAQSPRYKIIEKRQSVAFWCNPISGHATLYWYQQILGQGPKLLIQFQNNGVVDDSQLPKDRFSAERLKGVDSTLKIQPAKLEDSAVYLCASSLDLQTYGYTFGSGTRLTVV.

This clone was observed a handful of times. The sample has other DNA sequences that encode this CDR3 too. The genes are TRBV9 and TRBJ1-4; 8 positions agree with TRBD1. CDR3 length equals 14 residues. The germline V gene encodes CDR1 SGDLS and CDR2 YYNGEE. Trimming at V came to 3 bases and at J to 8 bases, leaving 6 bases not matched to a gene. Here the CDR3 reads CASSAGTGIEKLFF. The CDR3 coding sequence is TGTGCCAGCAGCGCAGGGACAGGAATAGAAAAACTGTTTTTT.

This chain uses TRBV19 with TRBJ2-5; no reliable D call. This CDR3 is 14 amino acids long. Trimming stripped 5 bases from V and 5 bases from J, with 15 bases between. Germline CDR1 reads LNHDA; CDR2 reads SQIVND (reference sequence). This CDR3 is CASSRETWTETQYF. In nucleotides, the CDR3 is TGTGCCAGTAGTCGCGAGACATGGACGGAGACCCAGTACTTC.

With respect to this clone: The sample has other DNA sequences that encode this CDR3 too. The V and J genes are TRBV5-1 and TRBJ2-5, with D perhaps TRBD1 (7 bases). Germline CDR1 is SGHRS and CDR2 is YFSETQ. The germline V and J ends were trimmed by 5 bases and 2 bases, with 13 bases remaining between them. The CDR3 is 14 residues long. The CDR3 protein is CASRAGGPQETQYF. CDR3 in DNA: TGCGCCAGCAGGGCAGGGGGGCCTCAAGAGACCCAGTACTTC.

V and J are TRBV19 and TRBJ2-2; 10 bases are shared with TRBD1. J was trimmed by 5 bases and V by 6 bases; bases with no gene match: 6. The germline CDR1 and CDR2 sequences are LNHDA and SQIVND (reference sequence). The CDR3 contains 15 residues. Here the CDR3 reads CASSPGQGRTGELFF. CDR3 coding DNA: TGTGCCAGTAGCCCGGGACAGGGGAGAACCGGGGAGCTGTTTTTT.